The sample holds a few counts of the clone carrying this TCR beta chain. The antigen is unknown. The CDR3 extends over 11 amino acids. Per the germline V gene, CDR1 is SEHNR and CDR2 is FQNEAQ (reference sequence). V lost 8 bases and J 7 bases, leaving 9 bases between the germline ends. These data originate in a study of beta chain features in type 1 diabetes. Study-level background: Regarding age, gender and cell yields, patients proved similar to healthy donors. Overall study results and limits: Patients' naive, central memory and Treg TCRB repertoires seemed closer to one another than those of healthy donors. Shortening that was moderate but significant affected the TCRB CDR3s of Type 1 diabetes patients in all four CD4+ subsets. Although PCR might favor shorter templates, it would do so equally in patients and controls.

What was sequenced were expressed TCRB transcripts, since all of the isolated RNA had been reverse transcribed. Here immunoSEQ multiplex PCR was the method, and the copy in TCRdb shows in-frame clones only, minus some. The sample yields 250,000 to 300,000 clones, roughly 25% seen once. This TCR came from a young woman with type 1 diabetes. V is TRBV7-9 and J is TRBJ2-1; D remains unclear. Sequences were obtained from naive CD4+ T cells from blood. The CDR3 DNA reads TGTGCCAGCGGGCAGGCAAATGAGCAGTTCTTC. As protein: CASGQANEQFF. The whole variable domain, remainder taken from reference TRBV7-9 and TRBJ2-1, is DTGVSQNPRHKITKRGQNVTFRCDPISEHNRLYWYRQTLGQGPEFLTYFQNEAQLEKSRLLSDRFSAERPKGSFSTLEIQRTEQGDSAMYLCASGQANEQFFGPGTRLTVL.